The clone carrying this TCR beta chain was seen at least ten times. TCRdb reanalysed the 5' RACE reads using MiXCR and keeps one entry per CDR3 protein. The sample shows approximately 13,000 distinct CDR3 sequences, approximately 5% of them seen only once. The record originates from a study of T cells after yellow fever vaccination. Study-wide results and caveats: In sorted memory subsets at day 0, almost all vaccine-responding clonotypes were below detection. Booster samples showed a return of most primary-vaccination clones (almost 97% CD4, 88% CD8).

Germline V gene sequence: CDR1 MNHEY, CDR2 SVGAGI. CDR3 length: 18 residues. Trimming stripped 0 bases from V and 7 bases from J, with 19 bases between. This sample comprised PBMCs, either bulk or a sorted T-cell subset (CD4+, CD8+, memory, or dextramer-sorted; not recorded which), obtained 45 days after the yellow fever booster vaccination. This clonotype was sampled from a man aged 30 to 39 who received the YFV17D yellow fever vaccine. This chain joins TRBV6-5 and TRBJ1-6, with D unresolved. Written as DNA, the CDR3 is TGTGCCAGCAGTTACTCGTTTCGGTACCCTAAACTCAATTCACCCCTCCACTTT. Its protein product is CASSYSFRYPKLNSPLHF.